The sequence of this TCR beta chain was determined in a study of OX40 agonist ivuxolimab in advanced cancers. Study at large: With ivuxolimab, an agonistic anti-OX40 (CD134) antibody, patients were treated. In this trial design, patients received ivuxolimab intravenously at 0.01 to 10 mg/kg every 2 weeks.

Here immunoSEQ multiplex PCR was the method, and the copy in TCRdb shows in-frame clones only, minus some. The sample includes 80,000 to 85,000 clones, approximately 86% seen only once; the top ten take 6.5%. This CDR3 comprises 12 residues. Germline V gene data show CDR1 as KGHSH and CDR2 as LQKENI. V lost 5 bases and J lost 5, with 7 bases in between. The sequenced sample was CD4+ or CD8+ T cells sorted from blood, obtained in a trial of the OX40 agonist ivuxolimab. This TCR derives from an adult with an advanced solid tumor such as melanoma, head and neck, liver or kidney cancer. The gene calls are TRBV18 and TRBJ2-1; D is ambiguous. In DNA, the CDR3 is TGTGCCAGCTCAAGGGTAAACAATGAGCAGTTCTTC. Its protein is CASSRVNNEQFF.